Sequencing of this T cell receptor (beta chain) was carried out in a study of early T cells in non-severe SARS-CoV-2 infection. Study outcomes and limitations: VDJdb-based matching was biased toward anti-spike CD8 responses and missed private and CD4 specificities.

Individual cDNA molecules were tagged with unique molecular identifiers, the study reported. TCRdb reprocessed the 5' RACE reads with MiXCR, giving one entry per CDR3 protein. The repertoire holds about 110,000 distinct CDR3 sequences, with around an eighth as singletons. This clonotype was seen a handful of times. What it recognizes is unknown. Losses at the gene ends were 7 bases for V and 0 bases for J; bases not matched to a gene: 8. CDR1 and CDR2 from the germline V gene are SGHVT and SQSDAQ. The CDR3 has 15 residues. Sequencing used whole blood, obtained at baseline. The rearrangement joins TRBV7-4 to TRBJ1-2; the match to TRBD1 covers 7 bases. This clonotype was obtained from an adult who was a healthcare worker with PCR-confirmed SARS-CoV-2 infection or an uninfected control (not recorded which). CDR3 sequence (DNA): TGTGCCAGCACCTCAGGGGGAGTGGCTAACTATGGCTACACCTTC. It codes for CASTSGGVANYGYTF.